This T cell receptor beta chain was captured in a study of blood T cell repertoires in COVID-19. Study-wide context: The cDNA or gDNA used as material had been derived from T cells, B-cell-depleted T cells, or PBMCs.

CDR1 and CDR2 from the germline V gene are SGHTA and FQGNSA. Trimming pared 6 bases from V and 0 bases from J, leaving 8 bases between. The CDR3 runs 13 residues. Clones were read by immunoSEQ multiplex PCR, and TCRdb kept only the in-frame ones, dropping some. The sample contains about 210,000 clones, roughly 94% of which appear only once. This sequence originates from a man in his thirties or forties with acute or convalescent COVID-19. The V and J genes are TRBV7-2 and TRBJ1-2, with D possibly TRBD1 on 5 matching bases. Sequenced material: peripheral blood. In DNA, the CDR3 is TGTGCCAGCAGAACAGGTACTAACTATGGCTACACCTTC. It encodes CASRTGTNYGYTF.